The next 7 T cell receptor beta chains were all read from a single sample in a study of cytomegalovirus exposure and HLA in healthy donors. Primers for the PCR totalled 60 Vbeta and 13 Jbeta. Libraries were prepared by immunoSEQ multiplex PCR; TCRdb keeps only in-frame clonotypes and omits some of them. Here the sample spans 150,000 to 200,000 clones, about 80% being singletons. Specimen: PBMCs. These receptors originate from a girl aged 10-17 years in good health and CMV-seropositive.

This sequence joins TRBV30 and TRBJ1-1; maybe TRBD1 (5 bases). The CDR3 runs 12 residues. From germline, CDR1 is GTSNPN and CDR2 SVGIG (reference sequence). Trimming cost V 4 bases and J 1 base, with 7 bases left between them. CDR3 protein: CAWTTGNTEAFF. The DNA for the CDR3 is TGTGCCTGGACTACAGGGAACACTGAAGCTTTCTTT.

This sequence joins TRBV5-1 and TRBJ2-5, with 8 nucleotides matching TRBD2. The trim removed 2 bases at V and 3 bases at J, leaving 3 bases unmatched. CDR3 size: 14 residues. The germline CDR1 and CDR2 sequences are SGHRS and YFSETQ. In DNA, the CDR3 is TGCGCCAGCAGCTTCACTAGCGGTAAAGAGACCCAGTACTTC. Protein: CASSFTSGKETQYF.

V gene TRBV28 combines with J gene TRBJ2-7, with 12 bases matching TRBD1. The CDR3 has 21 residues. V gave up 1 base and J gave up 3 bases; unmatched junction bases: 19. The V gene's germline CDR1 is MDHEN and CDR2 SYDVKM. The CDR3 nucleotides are TGTGCCAGCAGTTTATTGGGACAGGGGGCGCCCAATAAGCGGGGGGGCTACGAGCAGTACTTC. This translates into CASSLLGQGAPNKRGGYEQYF.

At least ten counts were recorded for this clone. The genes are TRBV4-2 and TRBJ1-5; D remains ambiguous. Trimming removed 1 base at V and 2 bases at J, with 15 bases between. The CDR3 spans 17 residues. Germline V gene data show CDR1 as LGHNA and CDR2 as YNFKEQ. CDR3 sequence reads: CASSQGVGPGGNQPQHF. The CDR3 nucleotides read TGTGCCAGCAGCCAAGGGGTAGGGCCCGGGGGCAATCAGCCCCAGCATTTT.

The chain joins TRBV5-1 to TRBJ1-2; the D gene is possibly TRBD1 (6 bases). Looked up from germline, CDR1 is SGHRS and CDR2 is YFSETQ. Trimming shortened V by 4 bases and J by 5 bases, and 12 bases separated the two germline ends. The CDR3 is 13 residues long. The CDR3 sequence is CASSLEGDYGYTF. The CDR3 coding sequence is TGCGCCAGCAGCCTAGAGGGGGATTATGGCTACACCTTC.

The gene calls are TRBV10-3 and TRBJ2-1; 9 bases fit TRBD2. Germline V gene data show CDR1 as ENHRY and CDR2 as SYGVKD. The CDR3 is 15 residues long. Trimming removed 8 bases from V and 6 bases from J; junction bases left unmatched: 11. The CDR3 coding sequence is TGTGCCATCGCAAGTCGGGCTAGCGGGATCAATGAGCAGTTCTTC. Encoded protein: CAIASRASGINEQFF.

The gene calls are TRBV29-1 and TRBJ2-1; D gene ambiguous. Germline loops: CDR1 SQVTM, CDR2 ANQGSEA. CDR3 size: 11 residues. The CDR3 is CRASSYNEQFF. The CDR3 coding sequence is TGCCGCGCGAGCTCCTACAATGAGCAGTTCTTC.